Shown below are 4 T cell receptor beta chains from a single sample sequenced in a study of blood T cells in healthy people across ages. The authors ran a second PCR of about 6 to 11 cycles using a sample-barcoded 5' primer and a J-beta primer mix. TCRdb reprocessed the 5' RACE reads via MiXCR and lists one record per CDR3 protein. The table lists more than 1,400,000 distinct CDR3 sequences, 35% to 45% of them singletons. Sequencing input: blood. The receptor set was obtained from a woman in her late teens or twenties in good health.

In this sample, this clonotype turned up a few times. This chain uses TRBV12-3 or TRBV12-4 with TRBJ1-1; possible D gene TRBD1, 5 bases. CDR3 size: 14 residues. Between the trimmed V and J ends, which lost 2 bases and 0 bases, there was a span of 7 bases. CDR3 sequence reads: CASSLRQMNTEAFF. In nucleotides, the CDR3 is TGTGCCAGCAGTTTAAGACAGATGAACACTGAAGCTTTCTTT.

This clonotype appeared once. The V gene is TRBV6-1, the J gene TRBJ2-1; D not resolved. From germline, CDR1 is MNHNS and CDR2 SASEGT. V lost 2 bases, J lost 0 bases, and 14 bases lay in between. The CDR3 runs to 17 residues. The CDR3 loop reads CASSEMGSLSSYNEQFF. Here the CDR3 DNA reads TGTGCCAGCAGTGAAATGGGTTCCCTGAGCTCCTACAATGAGCAGTTCTTC.

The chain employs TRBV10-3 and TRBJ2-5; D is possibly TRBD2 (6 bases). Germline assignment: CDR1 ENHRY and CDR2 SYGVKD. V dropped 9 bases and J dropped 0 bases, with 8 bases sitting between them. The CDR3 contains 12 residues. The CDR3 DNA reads TGTGCCATAGGAGGGTACCAAGAGACCCAGTACTTC. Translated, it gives CAIGGYQETQYF.

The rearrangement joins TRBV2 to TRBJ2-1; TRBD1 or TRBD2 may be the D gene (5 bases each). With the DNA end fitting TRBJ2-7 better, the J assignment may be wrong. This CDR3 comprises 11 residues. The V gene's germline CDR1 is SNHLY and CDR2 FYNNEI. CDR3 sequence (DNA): TGTGCCAGCGGGGGTCACAATGAGCAGTACTTC. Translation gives CASGGHNEQYF.